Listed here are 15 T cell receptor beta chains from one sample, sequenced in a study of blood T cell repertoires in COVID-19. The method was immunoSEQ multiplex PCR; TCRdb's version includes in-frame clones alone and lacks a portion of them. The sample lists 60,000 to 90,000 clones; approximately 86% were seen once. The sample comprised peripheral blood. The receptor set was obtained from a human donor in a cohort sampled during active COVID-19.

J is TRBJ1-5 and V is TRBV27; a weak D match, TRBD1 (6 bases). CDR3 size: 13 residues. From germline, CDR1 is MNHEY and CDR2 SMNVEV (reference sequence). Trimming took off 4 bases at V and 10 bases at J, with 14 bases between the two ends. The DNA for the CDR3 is TGTGCCAGCAGTTCTCGTATGGGACAACCCCAGCATTTT. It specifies CASSSRMGQPQHF.

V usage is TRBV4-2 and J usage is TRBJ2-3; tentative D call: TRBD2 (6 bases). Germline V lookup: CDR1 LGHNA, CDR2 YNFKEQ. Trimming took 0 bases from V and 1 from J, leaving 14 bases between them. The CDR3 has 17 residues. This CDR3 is CASSQERRELGTDTQYF. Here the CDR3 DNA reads TGTGCCAGCAGCCAAGAAAGGAGGGAACTTGGCACAGATACGCAGTATTTT.

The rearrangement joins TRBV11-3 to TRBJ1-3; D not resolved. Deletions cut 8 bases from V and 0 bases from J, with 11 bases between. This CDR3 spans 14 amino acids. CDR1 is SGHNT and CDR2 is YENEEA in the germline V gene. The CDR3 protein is CASRLSRSGNTIYF. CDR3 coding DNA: TGTGCCAGCCGCCTATCTCGCTCTGGAAACACCATATATTTT.

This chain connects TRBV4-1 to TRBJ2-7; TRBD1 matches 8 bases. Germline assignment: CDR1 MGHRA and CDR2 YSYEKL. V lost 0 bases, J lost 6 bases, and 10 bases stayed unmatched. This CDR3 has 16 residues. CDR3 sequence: CASSQDFSGGSGEQYF. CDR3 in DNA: TGCGCCAGCAGCCAAGATTTTTCAGGGGGCTCTGGCGAGCAGTACTTC.

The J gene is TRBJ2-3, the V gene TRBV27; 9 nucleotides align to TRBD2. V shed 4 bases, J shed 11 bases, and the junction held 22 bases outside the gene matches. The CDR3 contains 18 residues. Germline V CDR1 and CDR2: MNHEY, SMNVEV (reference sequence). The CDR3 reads CASSWSKGGFAGGGGQYF. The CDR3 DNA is TGTGCCAGCAGTTGGTCCAAAGGGGGCTTTGCGGGAGGGGGAGGGCAGTATTTT.

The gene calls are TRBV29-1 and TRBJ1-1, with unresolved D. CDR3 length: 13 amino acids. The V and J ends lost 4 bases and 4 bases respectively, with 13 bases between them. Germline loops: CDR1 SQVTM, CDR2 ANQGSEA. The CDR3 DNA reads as TGCAGCGTTGGCGGGAGGGTGAGCACTGAAGCTTTCTTT. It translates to CSVGGRVSTEAFF.

The CDR3 here is CASMARRENTEAFF. The CDR3 DNA follows: TGCGCCAGCATGGCGCGCAGGGAGAACACTGAAGCTTTCTTT. The chain employs TRBV23-1 and TRBJ1-1; tentatively, D is TRBD1 (5 bases). TRBV23-1 is given ORF status, its function remaining uncertain. Trimming took 7 bases from V and 1 from J, leaving 13 bases between them. The CDR3 is 14 residues long.

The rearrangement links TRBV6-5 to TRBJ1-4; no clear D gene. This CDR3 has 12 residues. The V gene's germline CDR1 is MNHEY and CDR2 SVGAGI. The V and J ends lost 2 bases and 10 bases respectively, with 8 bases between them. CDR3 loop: CASSYDPGKLFF. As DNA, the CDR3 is TGTGCCAGCAGTTACGACCCGGGAAAACTGTTTTTT.

The CDR3 protein is CASSDGFYQGAFF. CDR3 bases: TGTGCCAGCAGCGACGGGTTCTATCAGGGAGCTTTCTTT. J is TRBJ1-1 and V is TRBV4-2; maybe TRBD1 (5 bases). Trimming took off 5 bases at V and 10 bases at J, with 17 bases between the two ends. Germline V gene lookup returns CDR1 LGHNA and CDR2 YNFKEQ. CDR3 length equals 13 residues.

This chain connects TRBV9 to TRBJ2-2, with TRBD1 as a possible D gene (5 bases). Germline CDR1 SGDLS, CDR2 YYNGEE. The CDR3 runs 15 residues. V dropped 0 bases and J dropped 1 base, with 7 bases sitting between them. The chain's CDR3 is CASSVARENTGELFF. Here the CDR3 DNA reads TGTGCCAGCAGCGTAGCCAGGGAGAACACCGGGGAGCTGTTTTTT.

This CDR3 reads CASSWPGPGDTGELFF. The CDR3 nucleotides are TGCGCCAGCAGCTGGCCGGGGCCAGGGGACACCGGGGAGCTGTTTTTT. This chain links TRBV5-1 with TRBJ2-2; weak D call: TRBD1 (6 bases). V lost 3 bases and J 3 bases, leaving 15 bases between the germline ends. CDR3 size: 16 residues. Germline V CDR1 and CDR2: SGHRS, YFSETQ.

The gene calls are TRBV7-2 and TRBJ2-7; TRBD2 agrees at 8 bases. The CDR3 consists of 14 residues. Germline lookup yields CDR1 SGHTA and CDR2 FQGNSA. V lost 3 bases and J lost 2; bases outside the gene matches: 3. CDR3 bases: TGTGCCAGCAGCTTCCTCGGGGGGGCCTACGAGCAGTACTTC. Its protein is CASSFLGGAYEQYF. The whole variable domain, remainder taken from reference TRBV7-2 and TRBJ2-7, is GAGVSQSPSNKVTEKGKDVELRCDPISGHTALYWYRQSLGQGLEFLIYFQGNSAPDKSGLPSDRFSAERTGGSVSTLTIQRTQQEDSAVYLCASSFLGGAYEQYFGPGTRLTVT.

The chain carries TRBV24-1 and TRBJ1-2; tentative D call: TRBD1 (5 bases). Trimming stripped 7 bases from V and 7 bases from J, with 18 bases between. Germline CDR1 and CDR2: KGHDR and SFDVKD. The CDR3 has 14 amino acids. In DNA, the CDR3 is TGTGCCACCAGAAACTCTTTGGGGGAGGGTGGCTACACCTTC. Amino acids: CATRNSLGEGGYTF.

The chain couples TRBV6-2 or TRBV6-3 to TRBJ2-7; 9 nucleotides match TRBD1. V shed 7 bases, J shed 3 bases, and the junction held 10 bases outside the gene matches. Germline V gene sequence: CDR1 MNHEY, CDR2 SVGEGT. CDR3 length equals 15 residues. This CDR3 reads CASNPNRGPYYEQYF. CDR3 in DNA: TGTGCCAGCAACCCTAACAGGGGGCCTTACTACGAGCAGTACTTC.

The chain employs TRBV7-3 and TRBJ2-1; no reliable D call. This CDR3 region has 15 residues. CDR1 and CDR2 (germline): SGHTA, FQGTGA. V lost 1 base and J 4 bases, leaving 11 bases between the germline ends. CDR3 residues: CASSLMADGYNEQFF. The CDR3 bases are TGTGCCAGCAGCTTAATGGCGGATGGGTACAATGAGCAGTTCTTC.